This is a list of T cell receptor beta chains from one sample in a study of T cells after yellow fever vaccination. TCRdb re-called the 5' RACE reads through MiXCR, storing one row per CDR3 protein. Among 280,000 or so distinct CDR3 sequences, less than 9.5% were seen once, and the ten largest hold around 3.1%. The specimen was CD4+ T cells sorted from PBMCs, collected 5 days after the yellow fever booster vaccination. These receptors were collected from a man younger than 30 who received the YFV17D yellow fever vaccine. Both conserved end residues are part of each CDR3. Each record gives: CDR3 length, J gene, D gene, V gene, clone size, CDR3 DNA, CDR3 protein. D genes are given only for firm matches. For some rows the clone size is stated as once, few or many, or as a class when expanded; others skip it.

len: 14; j_gene: TRBJ2-5; d_gene: .; v_gene: TRBV7-2; abundance: many; CDR3nt: TGTGCCAGCAGCAAAGCCAGGGCGGGAGAGACCCAGTACTTC; CDR3aa: CASSKARAGETQYF
len: 15; j_gene: TRBJ1-6; d_gene: TRBD1; v_gene: TRBV12-3/TRBV12-4; abundance: .; CDR3nt: TGTGCCAGCAGTTTGGGGGACAGACAAAATTCACCCCTCCACTTT; CDR3aa: CASSLGDRQNSPLHF
len: 17; j_gene: TRBJ1-5; d_gene: TRBD1; v_gene: TRBV20-1; abundance: few; CDR3nt: TGCAGTGCTCGCGGGCCGGGACAGGGGAAGGGCAATCAGCCCCAGCATTTT; CDR3aa: CSARGPGQGKGNQPQHF
len: 15; j_gene: TRBJ2-3; d_gene: TRBD1; v_gene: TRBV5-1; abundance: few; CDR3nt: TGCGCCAGCAGCTACAGGGACAGGCACACAGATACGCAGTATTTT; CDR3aa: CASSYRDRHTDTQYF
len: 14; j_gene: TRBJ1-6; d_gene: TRBD1; v_gene: TRBV5-1; abundance: many; CDR3nt: TGCGCCAGCAGCACGGGACAGGGGGTTACACCCCTCCACTTT; CDR3aa: CASSTGQGVTPLHF
len: 15; j_gene: TRBJ2-7; d_gene: .; v_gene: TRBV7-3; abundance: .; CDR3nt: TGTGCCAGCAGCCCCGGGCCCGCCATCTCCTACGAGCAGTACTTC; CDR3aa: CASSPGPAISYEQYF
len: 15; j_gene: TRBJ2-1; d_gene: TRBD2; v_gene: TRBV5-8; abundance: once; CDR3nt: TGTGCCAGCCACTCGGGCCAGCGGGGCTACAATGAGCAGTTCTTC; CDR3aa: CASHSGQRGYNEQFF
len: 15; j_gene: TRBJ2-3; d_gene: TRBD2; v_gene: TRBV6-6; abundance: .; CDR3nt: TGTGCCAGCAGTCCTCCGGGACTACGCACAGATACGCAGTATTTT; CDR3aa: CASSPPGLRTDTQYF
len: 16; j_gene: TRBJ1-3; d_gene: .; v_gene: TRBV4-1; abundance: many; CDR3nt: TGCGCCAGCAGCCTTCAAGGCGGCATCGCTGGAAACACCATATATTTT; CDR3aa: CASSLQGGIAGNTIYF
len: 14; j_gene: TRBJ1-2; d_gene: .; v_gene: TRBV25-1; abundance: .; CDR3nt: TGTGCCACGATGGGGTCAGGGTTGGACTATGGCTACACCTTC; CDR3aa: CATMGSGLDYGYTF
len: 15; j_gene: TRBJ1-5; d_gene: .; v_gene: TRBV5-1; abundance: many; CDR3nt: TGTGCCAGCAGTTTAGAGGGAAACTCCAATCAGCCCCAGCATTTT; CDR3aa: CASSLEGNSNQPQHF